Shown below are 6 T cell receptor beta chains from a single sample sequenced in a study of cytomegalovirus exposure and HLA in healthy donors. With 60 Vbeta and 13 Jbeta primers, the PCR was carried out. This table comes from immunoSEQ multiplex PCR, and its TCRdb copy is limited to in-frame clones, with some not included. Altogether 90,000 to 150,000 clones are present, about 76% being singletons, with the ten largest covering 2% to 2.5%. Sequencing was carried out using PBMCs. The receptors here all came from a woman between 35 and 50 years old in good health and CMV-seronegative.

The CDR3 DNA is TGTGCCAGCAGCCCAGGGGGTACAGAAGATGAAGCTTTCTTT. Translating it yields CASSPGGTEDEAFF. The chain has TRBV11-3 and TRBJ1-1; 7 positions agree with TRBD1. Losses at the gene ends were 5 bases for V and 7 bases for J; bases not matched to a gene: 10. In germline, CDR1 is SGHNT, CDR2 YENEEA. The CDR3 covers 14 residues.

A single count supports this clone. The chain links TRBV2 to TRBJ1-2; possible D gene TRBD1, 6 bases. Trimming took 7 bases from V and 3 from J, leaving 12 bases between them. Looked up from germline, CDR1 is SNHLY and CDR2 is FYNNEI. The CDR3 spans 13 residues. This CDR3 is CASMGARDYGYTF. As DNA, the CDR3 is TGTGCCAGCATGGGGGCCAGGGACTATGGCTACACCTTC.

The chain employs TRBV6-6 and TRBJ1-6; TRBD1 matches 8 bases. The length of the CDR3 is 15 residues. CDR1 MNHNY and CDR2 SVGAGI come from the germline V gene (reference sequence). Trimming cost V 0 bases and J 10 bases; bases outside gene matches: 5. CDR3 coding DNA: TGTGCCAGCAGTTACTCGACAGGGGAAAGATCACCCCTCCACTTT. This codes for CASSYSTGERSPLHF.

This chain links TRBV19 with TRBJ1-5, with D uncertain. CDR1 and CDR2 (germline): LNHDA, SQIVND (reference sequence). V was pared by 2 bases and J by 0 bases, with 11 bases between. The CDR3 has 16 amino acids. The DNA for the CDR3 is TGTGCCAGTAGTATACGGGAAGGCTTTAGCAATCAGCCCCAGCATTTT. Amino acid sequence: CASSIREGFSNQPQHF.

V usage is TRBV5-1 and J usage is TRBJ2-7; 10 nucleotides agree with TRBD1. J was trimmed by 6 bases and V by 3 bases; bases with no gene match: 9. Germline CDR1 reads SGHRS; CDR2 reads YFSETQ. CDR3 length equals 15 residues. DNA for the CDR3: TGCGCCAGCAGCTGGCGTGCGGGACAGGGGCCCGAGCAGTACTTC. This codes for CASSWRAGQGPEQYF.

The J gene is TRBJ1-1, the V gene TRBV4-3, with D possibly TRBD1 on 6 matching bases. Germline values: CDR1 LGHNA, CDR2 YSLEER. V was trimmed by 0 bases and J by 0 bases, leaving 14 bases between them. The CDR3 consists of 17 residues. CDR3 nucleotides: TGCGCCAGCAGCCAAGATACGCACGGACAGTTGAACACTGAAGCTTTCTTT. Residues: CASSQDTHGQLNTEAFF.